These T cell receptor beta chains were read from a single sample in a study of blood T cell repertoires in COVID-19. Libraries were prepared by immunoSEQ multiplex PCR; TCRdb keeps only in-frame clonotypes and omits some of them. Of roughly 500,000 clones in the sample, around 85% were seen once. Sequenced material: peripheral blood. These receptors were taken from a human donor in a cohort sampled during active COVID-19. CDR3s include the opening cysteine and the closing phenylalanine or tryptophan. Fields, in order: J gene, clone size, V gene, D gene, CDR3 DNA, CDR3 protein. D genes are given only for firm matches. Clone size is given for some rows only: seen once, a few or many times, or a class if the clone is expanded.

TRBJ2-7,NA,TRBV29-1,NA,TGCAGCGTTGACCAGGGCTCCTACGAGCAGTACTTC,CSVDQGSYEQYF
TRBJ2-7,NA,TRBV6-5,TRBD1,TGTGCCAGCAGTAAGGACAGGGCGGGGTACGAGCAGTACTTC,CASSKDRAGYEQYF
TRBJ2-2,NA,TRBV5-8,NA,TGTGCCAGCAGCCGAGGAGGGGCCCTGAACACCGGGGAGCTGTTTTTT,CASSRGGALNTGELFF
TRBJ2-2,NA,TRBV28,NA,TGTGCCAGCAGACATTCCACCGGGGAGCTGTTTTTT,CASRHSTGELFF
TRBJ2-3,NA,TRBV3-1/TRBV3-2,NA,TGTGCCAGCAGCCAAGCGGTGGCTAGCCTATCAACAGATACGCAGTATTTT,CASSQAVASLSTDTQYF
TRBJ1-3,NA,TRBV30,NA,TGTGCCTGGAGTGTAGAGGGAGGCCTCTCTGGAAACACCATATATTTT,CAWSVEGGLSGNTIYF
TRBJ1-1,NA,TRBV28,TRBD1,TGTGCCAGCAGTCGACAGGGCAAGAGCACTGAAGCTTTCTTT,CASSRQGKSTEAFF
TRBJ2-7,once,TRBV2,NA,TGTGCCAGCACTCGGGACTCTCCAACCATCTACGAGCAGTACTTC,CASTRDSPTIYEQYF
TRBJ1-5,NA,TRBV4-3,NA,TGCGCCAGCAGCCAATCCGGCGGGGGGCATAGCAATCAGCCCCAGCATTTT,CASSQSGGGHSNQPQHF
TRBJ2-3,NA,TRBV6-1,NA,TGTGCCAGCAGTGAACTGTCAGTGTCAGATACGCAGTATTTT,CASSELSVSDTQYF
TRBJ1-2,NA,TRBV24-1,NA,TGTGCCACCAGTGATGGGAGTACTTATGGCTACACCTTC,CATSDGSTYGYTF
TRBJ1-1,NA,TRBV7-9,TRBD1,TGTGCCAGCAGCGCCTACAGGGGTAGGAACACTGAAGCTTTCTTT,CASSAYRGRNTEAFF
TRBJ1-1,few,TRBV5-4,NA,TGTGCCAGCAGCTTGGAGCAGGGCCGCGCTGAAGCTTTCTTT,CASSLEQGRAEAFF
TRBJ2-1,few,TRBV7-2,NA,TGTGCCAGCAGGCCTAAGGGGGGGGGCTCCCACAATGAGCAGTTCTTC,CASRPKGGGSHNEQFF
TRBJ2-7,NA,TRBV6-5,TRBD2,TGTGCCACCAAAACTAGCGGGAGGCCCGAGCAGTACTTC,CATKTSGRPEQYF
TRBJ2-2,few,TRBV4-2,NA,TGTGCCAGCAGCCAAGAGGAGGGAAGGTACACCGGGGAGCTGTTTTTT,CASSQEEGRYTGELFF
TRBJ2-1,NA,TRBV5-1,NA,TGCGCCAGCAGGTTGCGGAGAGGCCCCTACAATGAGCAGTTCTTC,CASRLRRGPYNEQFF
TRBJ1-1,NA,TRBV6-4,NA,TGTGCCAGCAGTGACGAGGTTGGGTCCACTGAAGCTTTCTTT,CASSDEVGSTEAFF
TRBJ2-2,NA,TRBV18,TRBD1,TGTGCCAGCTCGCCCCAGACAGGGGTGAGCACCGGGGAGCTGTTTTTT,CASSPQTGVSTGELFF
TRBJ2-7,NA,TRBV3-1/TRBV3-2,NA,TGTGCCAGCAGCCCCTTGGGGCGGAGCTCCTACGAGCAGTACTTC,CASSPLGRSSYEQYF
TRBJ1-6,NA,TRBV7-9,TRBD1,TGTGCCAGCAGCTTAGTGGGACAGAAATATAATTCACCCCTCCACTTT,CASSLVGQKYNSPLHF
TRBJ1-3,NA,TRBV5-1,NA,TGCGCCAGCAGCCCGAGCGGGGGCTTAAGTGTGCCTGGAAACACCATATATTTT,CASSPSGGLSVPGNTIYF
TRBJ1-3,NA,TRBV5-8,NA,TGTGCCAGCAGCTTGTGGGGGGGCCCTGGCCCTGGAAACACCATATATTTT,CASSLWGGPGPGNTIYF
TRBJ2-7,NA,TRBV19,TRBD2,TGTGCCAGTAGCCGGAGCGGGATAGCCTACGAGCAGTACTTC,CASSRSGIAYEQYF
TRBJ2-7,NA,TRBV11-2,NA,TGTGCCAGCAGCTTAGGAGGACAGCCTAGCTACGAGCAGTACTTC,CASSLGGQPSYEQYF
TRBJ2-1,once,TRBV9,TRBD2,TGTGCCAGCAGCGTAGGGACTAGCGGGAGGGCCAACGAGCAGTTCTTC,CASSVGTSGRANEQFF
TRBJ2-5,once,TRBV5-1,TRBD2,TGCGCCAGCAGGAGGATGGTACTAGCGGGGAGCGGAGAGACCCAGTACTTC,CASRRMVLAGSGETQYF
TRBJ1-3,NA,TRBV18,NA,TGTGCCAGCTCACCCCTCCGCAGCGGGAGCGGAGGAAACACCATATATTTT,CASSPLRSGSGGNTIYF
TRBJ1-2,few,TRBV7-9,TRBD1,TGTGCCAGCAGCTCTCTGGGGACAGGGAACTATGGCTACACCTTC,CASSSLGTGNYGYTF
TRBJ2-1,NA,TRBV7-3,NA,TGTGCCAGCAGCCCCATAGCCGGATACTCCTACAATGAGCAGTTCTTC,CASSPIAGYSYNEQFF
TRBJ2-7,NA,TRBV3-1/TRBV3-2,TRBD1,TGTGCCAGCAGCCCAGGACAGGACTACGAGCAGTACTTC,CASSPGQDYEQYF
TRBJ2-7,NA,TRBV5-1,NA,TGCGCCAGCAGCTTGGAGCTCTCCTACGAGCAGTACTTC,CASSLELSYEQYF